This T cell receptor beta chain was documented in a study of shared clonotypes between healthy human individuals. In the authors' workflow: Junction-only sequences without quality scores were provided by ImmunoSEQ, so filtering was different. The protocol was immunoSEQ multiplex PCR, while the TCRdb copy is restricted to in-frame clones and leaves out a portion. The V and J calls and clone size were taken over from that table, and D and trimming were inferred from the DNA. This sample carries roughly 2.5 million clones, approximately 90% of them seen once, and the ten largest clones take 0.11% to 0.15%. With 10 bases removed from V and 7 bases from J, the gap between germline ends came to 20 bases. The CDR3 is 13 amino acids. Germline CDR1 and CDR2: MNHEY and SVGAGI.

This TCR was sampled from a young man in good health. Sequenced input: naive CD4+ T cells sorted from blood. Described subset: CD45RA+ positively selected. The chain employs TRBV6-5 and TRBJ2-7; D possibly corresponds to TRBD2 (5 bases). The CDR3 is CATHRGSLGEQYF. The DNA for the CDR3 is TGTGCCACGCACCGGGGTAGTTTAGGGGAGCAGTACTTC.